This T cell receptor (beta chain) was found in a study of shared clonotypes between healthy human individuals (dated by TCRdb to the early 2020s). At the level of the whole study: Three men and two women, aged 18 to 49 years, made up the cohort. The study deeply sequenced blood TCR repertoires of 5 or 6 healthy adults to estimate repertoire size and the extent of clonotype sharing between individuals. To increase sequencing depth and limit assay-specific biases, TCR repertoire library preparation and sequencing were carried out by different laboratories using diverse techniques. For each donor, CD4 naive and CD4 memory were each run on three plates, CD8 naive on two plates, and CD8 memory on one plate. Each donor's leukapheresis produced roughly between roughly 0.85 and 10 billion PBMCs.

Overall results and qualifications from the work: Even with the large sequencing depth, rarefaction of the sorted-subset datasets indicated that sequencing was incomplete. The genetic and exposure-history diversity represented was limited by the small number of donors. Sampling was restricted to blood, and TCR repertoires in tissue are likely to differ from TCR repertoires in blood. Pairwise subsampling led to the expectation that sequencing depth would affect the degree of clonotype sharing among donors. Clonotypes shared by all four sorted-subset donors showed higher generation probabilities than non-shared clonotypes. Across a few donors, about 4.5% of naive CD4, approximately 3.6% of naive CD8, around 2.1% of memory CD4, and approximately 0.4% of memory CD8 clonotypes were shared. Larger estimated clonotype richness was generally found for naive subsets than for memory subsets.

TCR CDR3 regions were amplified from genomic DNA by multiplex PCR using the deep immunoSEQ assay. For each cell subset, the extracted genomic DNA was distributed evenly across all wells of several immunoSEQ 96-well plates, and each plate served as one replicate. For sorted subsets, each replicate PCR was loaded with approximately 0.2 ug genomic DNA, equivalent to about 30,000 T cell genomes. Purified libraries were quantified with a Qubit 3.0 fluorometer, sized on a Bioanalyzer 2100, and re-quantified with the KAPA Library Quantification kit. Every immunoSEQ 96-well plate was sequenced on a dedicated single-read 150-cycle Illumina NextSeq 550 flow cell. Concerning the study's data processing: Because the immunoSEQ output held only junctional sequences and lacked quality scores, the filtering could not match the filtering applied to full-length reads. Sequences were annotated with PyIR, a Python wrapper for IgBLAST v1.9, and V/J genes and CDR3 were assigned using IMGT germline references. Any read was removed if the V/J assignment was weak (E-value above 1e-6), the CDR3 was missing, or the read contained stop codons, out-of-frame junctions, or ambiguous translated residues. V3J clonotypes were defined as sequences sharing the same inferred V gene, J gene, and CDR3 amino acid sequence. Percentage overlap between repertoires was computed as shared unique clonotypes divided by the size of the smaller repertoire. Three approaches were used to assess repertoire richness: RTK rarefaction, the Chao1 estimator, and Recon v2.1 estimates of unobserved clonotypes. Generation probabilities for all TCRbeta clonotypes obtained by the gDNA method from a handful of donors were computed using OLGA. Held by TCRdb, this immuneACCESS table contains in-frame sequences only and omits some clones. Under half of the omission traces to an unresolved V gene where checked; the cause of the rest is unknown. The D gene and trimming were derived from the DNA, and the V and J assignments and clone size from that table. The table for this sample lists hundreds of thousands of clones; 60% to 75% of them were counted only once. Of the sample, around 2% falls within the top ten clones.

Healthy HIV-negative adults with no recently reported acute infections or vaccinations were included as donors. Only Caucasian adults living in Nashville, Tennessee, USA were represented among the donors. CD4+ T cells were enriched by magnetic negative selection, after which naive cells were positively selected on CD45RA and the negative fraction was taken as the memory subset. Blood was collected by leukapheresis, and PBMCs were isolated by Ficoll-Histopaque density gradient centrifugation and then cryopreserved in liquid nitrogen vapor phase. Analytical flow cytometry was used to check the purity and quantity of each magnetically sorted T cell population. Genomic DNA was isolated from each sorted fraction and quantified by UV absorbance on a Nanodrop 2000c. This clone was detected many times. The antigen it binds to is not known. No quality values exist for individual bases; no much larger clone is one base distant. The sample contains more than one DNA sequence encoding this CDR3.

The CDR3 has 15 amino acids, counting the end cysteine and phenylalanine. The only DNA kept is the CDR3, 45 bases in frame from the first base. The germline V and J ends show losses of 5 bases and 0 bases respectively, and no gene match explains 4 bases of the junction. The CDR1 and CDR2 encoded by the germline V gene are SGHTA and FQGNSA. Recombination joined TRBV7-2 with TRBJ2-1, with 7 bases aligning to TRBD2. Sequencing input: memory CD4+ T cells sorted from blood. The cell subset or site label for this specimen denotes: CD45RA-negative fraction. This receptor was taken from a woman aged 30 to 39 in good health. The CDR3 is CASSTQRDSYNEQFF. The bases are TGTGCCAGCAGCACGCAGCGGGACTCCTACAATGAGCAGTTCTTC.